This T cell receptor (beta chain) was sequenced in a study of blood T cell repertoires in COVID-19. Study background: The cDNA or gDNA used as material had been derived from T cells, B-cell-depleted T cells, or PBMCs.

This clone was picked up a small number of times. Sequencing used immunoSEQ multiplex PCR; TCRdb keeps in-frame clones, though not all of them. Counted here are roughly 160,000 clones, approximately 88% occurring once; the ten biggest clones make up over 10%. Cohorts were based on clinical histories the participants reported. Cohort 3 recovered donors had two negative PCRs, clearance, or symptom resolution. The CDR3 has 13 amino acids. The ends were cut back, 5 bases at V and 1 base at J, with 8 bases in the middle. Germline-derived CDR1 and CDR2 are SGHAT and FQDESV (reference sequence). The specimen was PBMCs or T cells enriched from blood (not recorded which). The rearrangement links TRBV11-1 to TRBJ1-1; D uncertain. This TCR derives from a woman aged 55-70 years who had recovered from COVID-19. The CDR3 nucleotides are TGTGCCAGCAGCCTACTTAGGAACACTGAAGCTTTCTTT. It codes for CASSLLRNTEAFF.